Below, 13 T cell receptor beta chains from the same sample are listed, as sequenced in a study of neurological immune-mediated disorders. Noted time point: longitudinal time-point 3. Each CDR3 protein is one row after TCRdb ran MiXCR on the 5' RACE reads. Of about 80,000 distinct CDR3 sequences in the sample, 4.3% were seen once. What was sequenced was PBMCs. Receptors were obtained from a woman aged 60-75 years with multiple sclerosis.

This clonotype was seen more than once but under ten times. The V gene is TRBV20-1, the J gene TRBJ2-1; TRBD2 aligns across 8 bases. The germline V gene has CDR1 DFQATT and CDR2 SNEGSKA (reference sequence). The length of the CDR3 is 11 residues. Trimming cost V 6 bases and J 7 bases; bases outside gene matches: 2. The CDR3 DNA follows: TGCAGTGCAACTAGCGGTAATGAGCAGTTCTTC. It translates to CSATSGNEQFF.

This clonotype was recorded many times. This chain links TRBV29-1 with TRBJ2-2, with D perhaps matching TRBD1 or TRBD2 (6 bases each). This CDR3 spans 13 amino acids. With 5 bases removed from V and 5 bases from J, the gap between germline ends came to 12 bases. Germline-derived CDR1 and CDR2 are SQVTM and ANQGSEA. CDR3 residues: CSVSGASTGELFF. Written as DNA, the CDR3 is TGCAGCGTTTCGGGGGCTTCGACCGGGGAGCTGTTTTTT.

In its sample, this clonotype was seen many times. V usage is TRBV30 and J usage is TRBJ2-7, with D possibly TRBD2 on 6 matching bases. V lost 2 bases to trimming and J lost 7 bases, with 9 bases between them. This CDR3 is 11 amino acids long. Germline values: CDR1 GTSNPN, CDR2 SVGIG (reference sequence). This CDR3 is CAWSLAGEQYF. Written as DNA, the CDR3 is TGTGCCTGGAGTTTGGCGGGAGAGCAGTACTTC.

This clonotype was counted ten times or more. In nucleotides, the CDR3 is TGTGCCAGCCCCCCAAGTGGCGGGGCTCCACAAGAGACCCAGTACTTC. Translating it yields CASPPSGGAPQETQYF. This chain connects TRBV7-9 to TRBJ2-5, with TRBD2 as a possible D gene (6 bases). The CDR3 has 16 residues. Germline V lookup: CDR1 SEHNR, CDR2 FQNEAQ (reference sequence). Trimming pared 8 bases from V and 2 bases from J, leaving 21 bases between.

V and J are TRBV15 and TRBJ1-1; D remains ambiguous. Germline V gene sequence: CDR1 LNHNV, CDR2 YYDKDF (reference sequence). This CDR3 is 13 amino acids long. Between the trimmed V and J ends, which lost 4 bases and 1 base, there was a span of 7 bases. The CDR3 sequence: CATSKLKNTEAFF. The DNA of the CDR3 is TGTGCCACCAGCAAATTGAAGAACACTGAAGCTTTCTTT.

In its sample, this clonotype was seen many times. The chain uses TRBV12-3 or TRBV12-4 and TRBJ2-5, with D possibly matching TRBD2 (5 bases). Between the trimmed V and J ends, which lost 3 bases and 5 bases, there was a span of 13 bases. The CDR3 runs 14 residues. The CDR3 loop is CASSFLLAGETQYF. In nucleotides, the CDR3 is TGTGCCAGCAGTTTTCTCCTAGCTGGTGAGACCCAGTACTTC.

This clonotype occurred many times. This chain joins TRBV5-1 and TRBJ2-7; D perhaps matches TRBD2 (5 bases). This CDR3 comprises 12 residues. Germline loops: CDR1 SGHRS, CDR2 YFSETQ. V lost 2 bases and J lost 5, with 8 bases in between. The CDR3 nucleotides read TGCGCCAGCAGCTTCGAGGGCCACGAGCAGTACTTC. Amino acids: CASSFEGHEQYF.

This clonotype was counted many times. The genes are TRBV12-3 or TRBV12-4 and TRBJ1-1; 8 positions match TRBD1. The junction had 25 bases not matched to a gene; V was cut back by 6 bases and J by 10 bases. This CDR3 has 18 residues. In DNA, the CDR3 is TGTGCCAGCAGCAATACGGGGACAGGACCCGGTAGGAGCCTTAGAGCTTTCTTT. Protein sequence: CASSNTGTGPGRSLRAFF.

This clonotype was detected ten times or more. The CDR3 reads CSARDPARGGGYEQYF. CDR3 DNA sequence: TGCAGTGCTAGAGATCCGGCGCGGGGCGGCGGCTACGAGCAGTACTTC. The genes are TRBV20-1 and TRBJ2-7; tentative D call: TRBD2 (6 bases). Germline-derived CDR1 and CDR2 are DFQATT and SNEGSKA (reference sequence). CDR3 length: 16 residues. Trimming took 0 bases from V and 3 from J, leaving 18 bases between them.

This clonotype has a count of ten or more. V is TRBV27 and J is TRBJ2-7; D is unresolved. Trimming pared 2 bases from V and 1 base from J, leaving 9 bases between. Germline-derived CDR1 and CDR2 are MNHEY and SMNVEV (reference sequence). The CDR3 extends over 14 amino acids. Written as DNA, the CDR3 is TGTGCCAGCAGTTTAGGTGACGTTTCCTACGAGCAGTACTTC. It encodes CASSLGDVSYEQYF.

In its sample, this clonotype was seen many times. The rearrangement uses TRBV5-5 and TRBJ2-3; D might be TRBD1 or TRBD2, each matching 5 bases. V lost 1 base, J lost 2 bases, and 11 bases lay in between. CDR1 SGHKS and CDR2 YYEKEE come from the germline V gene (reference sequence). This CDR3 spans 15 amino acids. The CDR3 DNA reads TGTGCCAGCAGCTTGTACGAGGGGACCACAGATACGCAGTATTTT. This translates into CASSLYEGTTDTQYF.

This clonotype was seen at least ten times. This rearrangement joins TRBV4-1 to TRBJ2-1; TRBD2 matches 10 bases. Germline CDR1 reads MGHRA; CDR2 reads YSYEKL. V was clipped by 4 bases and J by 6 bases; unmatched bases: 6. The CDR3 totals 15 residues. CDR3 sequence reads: CASSRSGGDPNEQFF. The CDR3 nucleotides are TGCGCCAGCAGCCGAAGCGGGGGGGACCCCAATGAGCAGTTCTTC.

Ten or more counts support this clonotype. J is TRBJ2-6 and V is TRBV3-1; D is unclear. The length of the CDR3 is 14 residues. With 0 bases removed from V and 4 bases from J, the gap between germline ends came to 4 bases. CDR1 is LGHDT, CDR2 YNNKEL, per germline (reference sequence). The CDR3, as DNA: TGTGCCAGCAGCCAAGACGGGGGGGCCAACGTCCTGACTTTC. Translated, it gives CASSQDGGANVLTF.